The clone carrying this TCR beta chain was counted at least ten times. Its target is unknown. This record belongs to a study of breast tumors, draining lymph nodes, adjacent tissues. Study-wide results and limits: Tumor and nontumor repertoires were significantly more similar in luminal-like than in basal-like breast cancer. Most tumor T cells seemingly derive from lymph node, then expand in tumor.

Samples came from axillary lymph nodes draining the breast cancer. TCRdb re-analysed the multiplex PCR reads in MiXCR, keeping a single row per CDR3 protein. Seen here are around 130,000 distinct CDR3 sequences, 21% observed once, and the top ten hold over 2%. The TCR comes from a female donor with breast cancer. Some clones in this sample may be carry-over from other donors' samples. Sequencing used axillary lymph node tissue.

The CDR3 sequence: CASSLALDEQFF. CDR3 DNA: TGTGCCAGCAGCTTAGCTCTAGATGAGCAGTTCTTC. The chain recombines TRBV7-9 with TRBJ2-1; D is undetermined. Germline loops: CDR1 SEHNR, CDR2 FQNEAQ (reference sequence). This CDR3 contains 12 residues. The V end was cut by 0 bases, the J end by 8 bases, with 5 bases between.